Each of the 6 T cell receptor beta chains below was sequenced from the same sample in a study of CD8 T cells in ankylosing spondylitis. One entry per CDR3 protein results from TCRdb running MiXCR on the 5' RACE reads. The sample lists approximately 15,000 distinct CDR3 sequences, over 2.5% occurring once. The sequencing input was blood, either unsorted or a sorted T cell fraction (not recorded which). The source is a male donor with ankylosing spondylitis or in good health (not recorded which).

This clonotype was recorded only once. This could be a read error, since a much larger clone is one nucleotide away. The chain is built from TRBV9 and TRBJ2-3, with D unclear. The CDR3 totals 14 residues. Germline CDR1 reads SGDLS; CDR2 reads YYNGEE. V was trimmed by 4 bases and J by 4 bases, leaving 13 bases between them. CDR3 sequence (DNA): TGTGCCAGCAGCTCGGACGGTCGTCCAGATACGCAGTATTTT. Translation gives CASSSDGRPDTQYF.

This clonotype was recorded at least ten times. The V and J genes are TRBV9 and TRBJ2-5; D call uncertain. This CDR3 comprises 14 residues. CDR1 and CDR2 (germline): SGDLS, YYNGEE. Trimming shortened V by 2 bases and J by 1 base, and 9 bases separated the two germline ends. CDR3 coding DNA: TGTGCCAGCAGCGTCGAACTGGGCCAAGAGACCCAGTACTTC. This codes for CASSVELGQETQYF.

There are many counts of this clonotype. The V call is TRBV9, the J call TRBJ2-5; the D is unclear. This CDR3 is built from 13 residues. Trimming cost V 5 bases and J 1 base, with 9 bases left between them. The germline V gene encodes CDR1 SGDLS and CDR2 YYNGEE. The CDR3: CASRKSGQETQYF. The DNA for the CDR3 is TGTGCCAGCAGGAAATCGGGCCAAGAGACCCAGTACTTC.

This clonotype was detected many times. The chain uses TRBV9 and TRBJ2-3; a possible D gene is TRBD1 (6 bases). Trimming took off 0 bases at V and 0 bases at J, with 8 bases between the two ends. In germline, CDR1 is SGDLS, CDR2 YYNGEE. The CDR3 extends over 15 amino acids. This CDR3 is CASSVVGQSTDTQYF. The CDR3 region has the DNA TGTGCCAGCAGCGTAGTAGGACAGAGCACAGATACGCAGTATTTT.

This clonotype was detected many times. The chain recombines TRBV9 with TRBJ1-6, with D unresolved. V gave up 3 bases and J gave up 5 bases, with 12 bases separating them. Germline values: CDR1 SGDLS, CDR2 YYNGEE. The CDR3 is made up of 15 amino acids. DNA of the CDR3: TGTGCCAGCAGCGAGATCAGTGCCCATAATTCACCCCTCCACTTT. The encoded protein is CASSEISAHNSPLHF.

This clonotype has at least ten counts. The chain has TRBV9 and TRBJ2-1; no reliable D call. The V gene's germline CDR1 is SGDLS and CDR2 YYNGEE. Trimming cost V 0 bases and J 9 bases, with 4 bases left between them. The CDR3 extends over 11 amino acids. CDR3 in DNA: TGTGCCAGCAGCGTAGGTCCTGAGCAGTTCTTC. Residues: CASSVGPEQFF.